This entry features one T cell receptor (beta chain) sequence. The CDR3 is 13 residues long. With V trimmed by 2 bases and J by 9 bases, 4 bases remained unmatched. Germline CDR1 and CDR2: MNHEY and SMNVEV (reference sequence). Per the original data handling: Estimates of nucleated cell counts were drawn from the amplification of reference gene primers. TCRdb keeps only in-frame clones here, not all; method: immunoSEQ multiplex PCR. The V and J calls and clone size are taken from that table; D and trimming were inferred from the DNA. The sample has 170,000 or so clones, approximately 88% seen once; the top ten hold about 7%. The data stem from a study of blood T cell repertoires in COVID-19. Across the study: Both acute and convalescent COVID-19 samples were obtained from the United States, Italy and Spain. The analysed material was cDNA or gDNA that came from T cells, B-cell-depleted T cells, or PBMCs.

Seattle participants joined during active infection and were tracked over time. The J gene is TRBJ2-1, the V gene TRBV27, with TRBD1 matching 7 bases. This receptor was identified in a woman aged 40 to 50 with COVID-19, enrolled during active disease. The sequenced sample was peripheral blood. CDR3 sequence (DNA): TGTGCCAGCAGTTTAAAGGGGGCAGGTGAGCAGTTCTTC. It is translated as CASSLKGAGEQFF.